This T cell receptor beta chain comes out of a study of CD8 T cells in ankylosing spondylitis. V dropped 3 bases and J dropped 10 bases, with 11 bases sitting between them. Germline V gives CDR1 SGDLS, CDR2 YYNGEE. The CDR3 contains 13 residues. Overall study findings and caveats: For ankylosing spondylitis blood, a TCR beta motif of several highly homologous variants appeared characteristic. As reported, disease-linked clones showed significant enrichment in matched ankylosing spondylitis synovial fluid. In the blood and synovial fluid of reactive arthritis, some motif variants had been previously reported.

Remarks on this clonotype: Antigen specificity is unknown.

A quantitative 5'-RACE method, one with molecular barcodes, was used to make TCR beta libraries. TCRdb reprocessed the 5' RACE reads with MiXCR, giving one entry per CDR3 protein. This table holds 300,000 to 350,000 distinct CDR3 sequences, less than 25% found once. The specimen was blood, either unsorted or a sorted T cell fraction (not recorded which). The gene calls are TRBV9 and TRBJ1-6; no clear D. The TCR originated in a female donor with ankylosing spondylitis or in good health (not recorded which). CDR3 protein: CASSAHIGSPLHF. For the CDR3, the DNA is TGTGCCAGCAGCGCCCACATTGGGTCACCCCTCCACTTT.